The clone carrying this T cell receptor (beta chain) has more than one count but fewer than ten. Germline loops: CDR1 DFQATT, CDR2 SNEGSKA (reference sequence). This CDR3 has 11 residues. Trimming cost V 7 bases and J 2 bases, with 8 bases left between them. There were TCR beta CDR3 regions amplified from RNA transcripts. TCR CDR3 underwent first-round RT-PCR with the HTBI primer set. TCRdb reprocessed the multiplex PCR reads with MiXCR, giving one entry per CDR3 protein. The sample yields 460,000 or so distinct CDR3 sequences, 14% seen once. The source of the sample is a study of T cells in Graves' hyperthyroidism and ophthalmopathy. Graves' hyperthyroidism without ophthalmopathy progression within 18 months was termed stable.

The clonotype comes from a woman aged 18-35 years with Graves' hyperthyroidism. The sequenced sample consisted of blood. J is TRBJ1-1 and V is TRBV20-1, with D unresolved. CDR3 DNA: TGCAGTGGCATCTCAAACACTGAAGCTTTCTTT. Amino acid sequence: CSGISNTEAFF.